The T cell receptor (beta chain) under discussion was sequenced for a study of cytomegalovirus exposure and HLA in healthy donors. A multiplex PCR was run with 60 Vbeta primers and 13 Jbeta primers. TCRdb's table, derived via immunoSEQ multiplex PCR, lists solely in-frame clones and lacks some. This table has around 120,000 clones, roughly 65% appearing once. This CDR3 comprises 14 residues. With 2 bases removed from V and 0 bases from J, the gap between germline ends came to 8 bases. CDR1 is SGHNT and CDR2 is YYREEE in the germline V gene (reference sequence). Whole-study results and caveats: Rarity marked most TCR sequences, yet some public TCRs occurred in many donors. A missense DCLRE1C variant was associated with V- and J-gene trimming of TCR beta chains in a later analysis, and an independent cohort replicated the association.

Of note for this clone: What it binds is not known.

This receptor was obtained from a man aged 40-55 years in good health and CMV-seropositive. Sequencing was performed on PBMCs. The V call is TRBV5-4, the J call TRBJ1-1; no clear D gene. CDR3 sequence (DNA): TGTGCCAGCAGCTTCGGCGGAGTGAACACTGAAGCTTTCTTT. This sequence encodes CASSFGGVNTEAFF.